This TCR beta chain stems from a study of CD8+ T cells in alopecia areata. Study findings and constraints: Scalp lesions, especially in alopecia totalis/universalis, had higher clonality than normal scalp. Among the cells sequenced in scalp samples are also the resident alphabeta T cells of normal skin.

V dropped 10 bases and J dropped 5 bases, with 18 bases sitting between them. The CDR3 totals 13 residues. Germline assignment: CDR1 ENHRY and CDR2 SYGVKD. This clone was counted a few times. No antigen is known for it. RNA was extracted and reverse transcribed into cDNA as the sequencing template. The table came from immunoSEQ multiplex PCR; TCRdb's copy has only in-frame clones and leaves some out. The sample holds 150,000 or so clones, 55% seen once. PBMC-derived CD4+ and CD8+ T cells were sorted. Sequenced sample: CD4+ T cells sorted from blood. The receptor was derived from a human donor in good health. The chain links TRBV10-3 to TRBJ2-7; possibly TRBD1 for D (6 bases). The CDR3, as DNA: TGTGCCACCTCCCGGGACACCATCCACGAGCAGTACTTC. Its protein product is CATSRDTIHEQYF.